Shown below are 10 T cell receptor beta chains from a single sample sequenced in a study of PD-1 blockade in mismatch repair-deficient tumors (dated by TCRdb to the late 2010s). Receptors were amplified or captured by the immunoSEQ multiplex PCR assay. In TCRdb, the immuneACCESS table is reduced to in-frame sequences with V and J assigned. These tables do not hold every clone; where another copy was compared, an unresolved V gene accounts for under half, and the others remain unexplained. The sample has about 120,000 clones on record, about 88% of them singletons. The ten largest clones capture approximately 13% of the sample. This specimen was peripheral blood, taken 44 weeks after starting pembrolizumab. Receptors originate from an adult with mismatch repair-deficient cancer.

The V call is TRBV19, the J call TRBJ2-2; D remains ambiguous. Germline assignment: CDR1 LNHDA and CDR2 SQIVND (reference sequence). The CDR3 sequence is 16 residues long. V was pared by 5 bases and J by 0 bases, with 13 bases between. The CDR3 bases are TGTGCCAGTAGTTACCCGTGGGTTCCGAACACCGGGGAGCTGTTTTTT. It yields the protein CASSYPWVPNTGELFF.

The genes are TRBV6-1 and TRBJ1-2; D unresolved. CDR1 MNHNS and CDR2 SASEGT come from the germline V gene. V lost 3 bases, J lost 7 bases, and 12 bases lay in between. This CDR3 is built from 13 residues. Here the CDR3 reads CASSDSPRRGYTF. CDR3 coding DNA: TGTGCCAGCAGTGACAGCCCCCGGCGTGGCTACACCTTC.

The chain uses TRBV15 and TRBJ2-3; 7 nucleotides align to TRBD2. The CDR3 length is 15 residues. V trimming: 0 bases; J trimming: 4 bases; junction bases outside the gene matches: 4. Germline assignment: CDR1 LNHNV and CDR2 YYDKDF (reference sequence). In DNA, the CDR3 is TGTGCCACCAGCAGAGAGATGGGGGGGGCAGATACGCAGTATTTT. Translation gives CATSREMGGADTQYF.

V is TRBV29-1 and J is TRBJ2-7, with 8 nucleotides matching TRBD1. CDR3 length: 14 amino acids. Germline V gene sequence: CDR1 SQVTM, CDR2 ANQGSEA. After removal of 6 bases from V and 2 bases from J, the junction contained 9 bases not matched to a gene. CDR3 protein: CSVTGTGRTYEQYF. The CDR3 nucleotides are TGCAGCGTCACCGGGACAGGAAGAACCTACGAGCAGTACTTC.

The DNA for the CDR3 is TGTGCCAGCAGCTCACTCCGTGGGACAGGGACATCCGTCATTCAGTACTTC. This encodes CASSSLRGTGTSVIQYF. The rearrangement joins TRBV7-9 to TRBJ2-4, with 9 bases identical to TRBD1. Germline trimming cut 4 bases from V and 9 bases from J; bases unmatched to any gene: 16. The CDR3 extends over 17 amino acids. CDR1 and CDR2 from the germline V gene are SEHNR and FQNEAQ (reference sequence).

This clone was picked up one time. This chain joins TRBV30 and TRBJ1-4, with D hard to call. The germline V gene encodes CDR1 GTSNPN and CDR2 SVGIG (reference sequence). CDR3 size: 15 residues. V dropped 0 bases and J dropped 0 bases, with 8 bases sitting between them. The CDR3 DNA is TGTGCCTGGAGTGTGGATCTAGCAACTAATGAAAAACTGTTTTTT. Protein product: CAWSVDLATNEKLFF.

The V and J genes are TRBV7-9 and TRBJ1-1; weak D call: TRBD1 (6 bases). This CDR3 is built from 12 residues. The germline V gene encodes CDR1 SEHNR and CDR2 FQNEAQ (reference sequence). V lost 5 bases and J 7 bases, leaving 11 bases between the germline ends. The CDR3 region is CASSPDRNEAFF. CDR3 nucleotide sequence: TGTGCCAGCAGCCCAGACAGGAATGAAGCTTTCTTT.

The chain uses TRBV28 and TRBJ2-1; D is perhaps TRBD1 (7 bases). V was cut by 8 bases and J by 1 base, with 15 bases left in between. The CDR3 is made up of 15 amino acids. Looked up from germline, CDR1 is MDHEN and CDR2 is SYDVKM. The DNA of the CDR3 is TGTGCCAGCGTAACACAGGGGAGGTCCTACAATGAGCAGTTCTTC. Translated, it gives CASVTQGRSYNEQFF.

The chain uses TRBV18 and TRBJ2-3; D is undetermined. The CDR3 is 14 amino acids. V shed 1 base and J shed 2 bases, with 7 bases lying between them. Germline CDR1 KGHSH, CDR2 LQKENI. The CDR3 region has the DNA TGTGCCAGCTCACCACGGGCCTCCACAGATACGCAGTATTTT. This encodes CASSPRASTDTQYF.

There are a few counts of this clone. This likely reflects a read error, since a far larger clone is one base away. The chain employs TRBV5-1 and TRBJ1-1, with D unclear. The CDR3 is 16 amino acids. CDR1 SGHRS and CDR2 YFSETQ come from the germline V gene. With 0 bases removed from V and 1 base from J, the gap between germline ends came to 13 bases. Written as DNA, the CDR3 is TGCGCCAGCAGCTTGGAAGGGCGGGGATCGAACACTGAAGCTTTCTTT. Amino acid sequence: CASSLEGRGSNTEAFF.